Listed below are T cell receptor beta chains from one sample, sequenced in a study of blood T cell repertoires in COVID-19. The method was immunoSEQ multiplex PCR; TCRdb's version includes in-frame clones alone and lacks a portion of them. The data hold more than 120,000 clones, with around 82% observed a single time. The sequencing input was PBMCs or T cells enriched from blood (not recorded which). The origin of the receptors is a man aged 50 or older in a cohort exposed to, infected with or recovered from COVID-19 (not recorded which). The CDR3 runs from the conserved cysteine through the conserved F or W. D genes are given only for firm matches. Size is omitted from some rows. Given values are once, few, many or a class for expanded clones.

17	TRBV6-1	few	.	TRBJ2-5	TGTGCCAGCAGTGACCCATTGAAGGAGCGCAATTCAGAGACCCAGTACTTC	CASSDPLKERNSETQYF
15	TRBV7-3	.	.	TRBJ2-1	TGTGCCAGCAGCCCGACACACCCGCCCGACAATGAGCAGTTCTTC	CASSPTHPPDNEQFF
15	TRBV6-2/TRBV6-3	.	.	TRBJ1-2	TGTGCCAGCAGTTACTCCTACGGGGGTAGCTATGGCTACACCTTC	CASSYSYGGSYGYTF
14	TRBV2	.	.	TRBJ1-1	TGTGCCAGCAGTGTAATGACTCAAAGCACTGAAGCTTTCTTT	CASSVMTQSTEAFF
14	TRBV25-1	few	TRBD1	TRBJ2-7	TGTGCCACTGGGGGGGGACAGGGGCGTATGGAGCAGTACTTC	CATGGGQGRMEQYF
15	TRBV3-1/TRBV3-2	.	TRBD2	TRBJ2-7	TGTGCCAGCAGCCCACAGACTAGCGGCTCCTACGAGCAGTACTTC	CASSPQTSGSYEQYF
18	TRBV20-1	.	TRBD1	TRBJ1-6	TGCAGTGCTAGTTTCACAAAGACAGGGAACTCCTATAATTCACCCCTCCACTTT	CSASFTKTGNSYNSPLHF
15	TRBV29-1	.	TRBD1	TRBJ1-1	TGCAGCGTCGTCCCGGGACAGGGGTTGGACACTGAAGCTTTCTTT	CSVVPGQGLDTEAFF
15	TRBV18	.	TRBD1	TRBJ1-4	TGTGCCAGCTCACCCCCGGGACAGGGGAATGAAAAACTGTTTTTT	CASSPPGQGNEKLFF
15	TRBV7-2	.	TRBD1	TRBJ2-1	TGTGCCAGCAGTCTTGACAGGGGGGTCTCCAGCGAGCAGTTCTTC	CASSLDRGVSSEQFF
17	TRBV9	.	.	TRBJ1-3	TGTGCCAGCAGCGCTTCTCCGACAGGCGCCTCTGGAAACACCATATATTTT	CASSASPTGASGNTIYF
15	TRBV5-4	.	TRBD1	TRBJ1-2	TGTGCCAGCAGCTTGAGACAGGGGACGGGAGGAGGCTACACCTTC	CASSLRQGTGGGYTF
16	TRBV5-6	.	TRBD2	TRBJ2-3	TGTGCCAGCAGTCTTCAAGCGGGGGGCGGCACAGATACGCAGTATTTT	CASSLQAGGGTDTQYF
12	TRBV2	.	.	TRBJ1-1	TGTGCCAGCAGTCCTCCGGGGAGTTATTTACCCTTT	CASSPPGSYLPF
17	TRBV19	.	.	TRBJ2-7	TGTGCCAGTACTACAAAGCGGAGGGGCGAGGCTAACTACGAGCAGTACTTC	CASTTKRRGEANYEQYF
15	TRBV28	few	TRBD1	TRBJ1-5	TGTGCCAGCAGTGCCGGGACAGGGCCTTATCAGCCCCAGCATTTT	CASSAGTGPYQPQHF
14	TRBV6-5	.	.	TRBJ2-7	TGTGCCAGCAGTTACTCACCGCAGATCTACGAGCAGTACTTC	CASSYSPQIYEQYF
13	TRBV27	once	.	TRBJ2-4	TGTGCCAGCAGTTTGGGGCCCGAAAACATTCAGTACTTC	CASSLGPENIQYF
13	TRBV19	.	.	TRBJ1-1	TGTGCCAGTATGGTACAGGGGAACACTGAAGCTTTCTTT	CASMVQGNTEAFF
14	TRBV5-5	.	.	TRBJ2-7	TGTGCCAGCAGCCCCGGCCAGGGAAGTCTCGAGCAGTACTTC	CASSPGQGSLEQYF
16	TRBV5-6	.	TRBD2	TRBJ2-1	TGTGCCAGCAGCTTGTGGGGGACTATCTTATACAATGAGCAGTTCTTC	CASSLWGTILYNEQFF
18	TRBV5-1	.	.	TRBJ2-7	TGCGCCAGCAGCTTAAAGGGCCCACAGGATCTCCCCTTGTACGAGCAGTACTTC	CASSLKGPQDLPLYEQYF
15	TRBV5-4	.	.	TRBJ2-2	TGTGCCAGCAGCCCTGGACATACGAGCACCGGGGAGCTGTTTTTT	CASSPGHTSTGELFF
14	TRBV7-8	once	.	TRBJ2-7	TGTGCCAGCAGCCTCGCAGTCCATTCCTACGAGCAGTACTTC	CASSLAVHSYEQYF
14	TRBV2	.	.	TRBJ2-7	TGTGCCAGCACGCCGGAGGGGCCTTACTACGAGCAGTACTTC	CASTPEGPYYEQYF
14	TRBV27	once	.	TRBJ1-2	TGTGCCAGCAGTCCTAACATGAACCGGGATGGCTACACCTTC	CASSPNMNRDGYTF
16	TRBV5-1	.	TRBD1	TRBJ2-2	TGCGCCAGCAGCTTGAAGACAGGGCTCAACACCGGGGAGCTGTTTTTT	CASSLKTGLNTGELFF
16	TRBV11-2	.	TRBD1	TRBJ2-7	TGTGCCAGCAGCCTTAGGCTTGGACAGGGGTCCTACGAGCAGTACTTC	CASSLRLGQGSYEQYF
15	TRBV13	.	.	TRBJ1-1	TGTGCCAGCAGCCTTACCTTACGAGGGGGCACTGAAGCTTTCTTT	CASSLTLRGGTEAFF
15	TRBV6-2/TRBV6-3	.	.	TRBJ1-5	TGTGCCAGCAGCAATACACAGGGTGGCAATCAGCCCCAGCATTTT	CASSNTQGGNQPQHF
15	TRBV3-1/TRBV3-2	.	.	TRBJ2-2	TGTGCCAGCAGCCAAGATCAGGGGTACACCGGGGAGCTGTTTTTT	CASSQDQGYTGELFF
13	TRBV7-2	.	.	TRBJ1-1	TGTGCCAGCAGCTCGGACAGCCTCACTGAAGCTTTCTTT	CASSSDSLTEAFF